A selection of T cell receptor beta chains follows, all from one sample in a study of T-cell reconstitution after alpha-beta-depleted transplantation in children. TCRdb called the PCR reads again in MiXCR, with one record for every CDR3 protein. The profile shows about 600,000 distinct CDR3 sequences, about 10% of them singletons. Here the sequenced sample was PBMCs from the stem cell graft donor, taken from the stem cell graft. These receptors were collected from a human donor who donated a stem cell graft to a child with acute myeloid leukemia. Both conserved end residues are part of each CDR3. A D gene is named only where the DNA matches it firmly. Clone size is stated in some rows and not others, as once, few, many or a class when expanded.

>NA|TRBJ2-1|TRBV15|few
TGTGCCACCAGCAGAGTAGACCCCCGATTTCATTCCTACAATGAGCAGTTCTTC
CATSRVDPRFHSYNEQFF
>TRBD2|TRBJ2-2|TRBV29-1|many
TGCAGCGCGGGACTAGCGCGAACCGGGGAGCTGTTTTTT
CSAGLARTGELFF
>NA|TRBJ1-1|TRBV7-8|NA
TGTGCCAGCAGCGGAGACAGACTGAACACTGAAGCTTTCTTT
CASSGDRLNTEAFF
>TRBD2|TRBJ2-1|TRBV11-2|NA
TGTGCCAGCAGCACAAGACTAGCGGGAGCCACCTACAATGAGCAGTTCTTC
CASSTRLAGATYNEQFF
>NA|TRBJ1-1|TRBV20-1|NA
TGCAGTGCTAGCCCCGGCGGGTGGTCGGGAATTAACACTGAAGCTTTCTTT
CSASPGGWSGINTEAFF
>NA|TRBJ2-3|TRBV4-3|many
TGCGCCAGCAGCCTAGGGACTGCAGATACGCAGTATTTT
CASSLGTADTQYF
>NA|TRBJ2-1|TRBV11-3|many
TGTGCCAGCAGCTTAGCGGGAGAGTCCTACAATGAGCAGTTCTTC
CASSLAGESYNEQFF
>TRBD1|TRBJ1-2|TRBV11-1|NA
TGTGCCAGCAGCTTAGCTGGGACAGGGGGCGGCTACACCTTC
CASSLAGTGGGYTF
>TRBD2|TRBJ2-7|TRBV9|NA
TGTGCCAGCAGCGTCGGGGAGGGGTTTTACGAGCAGTACTTC
CASSVGEGFYEQYF
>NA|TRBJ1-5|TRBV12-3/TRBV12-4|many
TGTGCCAGCAGTTTAGGTCTTCTGCGAGATCAGCCCCAGCATTTT
CASSLGLLRDQPQHF
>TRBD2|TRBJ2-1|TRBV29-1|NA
TGCAGCGTTGGCAGCGCGGGAGGAAGCTCCTACAATGAGCAGTTCTTC
CSVGSAGGSSYNEQFF
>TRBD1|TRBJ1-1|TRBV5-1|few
TGCGCCAGCGGGGACAGGGGAGCCACTGAAGCTTTCTTT
CASGDRGATEAFF
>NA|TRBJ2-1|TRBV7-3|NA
TGTGCCAGCAGCAAGGTGGTTGGGTGGAGCTCCTACAATGAGCAGTTCTTC
CASSKVVGWSSYNEQFF